This note documents a single T cell receptor (beta chain) sequence. This sample is drawn from a study of identical twins. TCRdb itself ran the 5' RACE reads through MiXCR, one entry per CDR3 protein. The sample consists of roughly 720,000 distinct CDR3 sequences, approximately 18% of them appearing once. Donors uniformly comprised healthy Caucasians. This CDR3 spans 15 amino acids. V lost 6 bases to trimming and J lost 7 bases, with 16 bases between them. A further study also used this sample, focusing on T cells expressing NK-cell markers. That paper notes: Sequencing of TCR beta repertoires drew on sorted CD3+CD56+NKG2C+, CD3+CD56+NKG2C- and CD3+CD56-NKG2C+ T cells. Restriction of sorting to alpha-beta TCR T cells was accomplished in several experiments using an anti-gamma-delta TCR antibody.

Sequences were obtained from PBMCs. The chain couples TRBV12-3 or TRBV12-4 to TRBJ1-6; unclear D gene. The TCR comes from a woman younger than 30 in good health. This CDR3 is CASSPRRAKNSPLHF. The CDR3 bases are TGTGCCAGCAGCCCTCGCCGGGCCAAAAATTCACCCCTCCACTTT.